The subject of this entry is one T cell receptor (beta chain). No antigen is known for it. Per-nucleotide qualities are absent, and no much larger clonotype sits a single base away. Donors were a few dozen systemically healthy Caucasian individuals from Russia aged 6 to 90 years. Each donor gave 8 to 10 milliliters of peripheral blood, drawn into EDTA-treated Vacutainer tubes. Ficoll-Paque density-gradient centrifugation was used to isolate PBMCs, with at least 6.5 million per sample. Trizol reagent was used to extract total RNA from PBMCs, with at least 5 micrograms per sample. The percentages of naive CD45RAhigh/CD27high T cells were determined by flow cytometry on a PBMC aliquot from every donor. The germline ends are 7 bases apart after V is trimmed by 3 bases and J by 2 bases. In the germline V gene (reference sequence), CDR1 corresponds to DFQATT and CDR2 to SNEGSKA. CDR3 length: 12 amino acids, cysteine to phenylalanine. Only the CDR3 portion is preserved as DNA: 36 bases, with reading frame beginning at the first base.

This sample is drawn from a study of blood T cells in healthy people across ages (dated by TCRdb to between 2014 and 2017). About the study as a whole: In model experiments, template switching captured about one uniquely barcoded TCR beta cDNA molecule for every two T cells. Using deep sequencing normalized with unique cDNA molecular identifiers, the study measured how TCR beta repertoire diversity changes with age. The donors were split into four age groups: young (average about 16 years), middle-aged (roughly 40), aged (about 62) and long-lived (82). To avoid experimental bias, donors of different ages were distributed randomly across sequencing lanes. Using the same blood draw, the study looked at two additional independent replicas of 1 million unique cDNA reads for two donors, one aged 18 to 30 and the other aged 80 or older.

Overall study results and their limits: Estimates of total diversity based on one million sequenced T cells were considered lower bounds and underestimates. There was a strong correlation between observed TCR beta diversity and the percentage of naive T cells measured by flow cytometry. Because donor CMV infection status was unknown, age-related changes in expanded clonotypes were potentially confounded. As age increased, observed TCR beta diversity per million T cells dropped in a roughly linear way, and a significant reduction was already evident by age about 40. Compared with the aged group, the long-lived group had more naive CD4+ T cells, fewer expanded clones and increased TCR diversity, a pattern suggesting age selection. Conclusive comparison of naive and antigen-experienced compartments was prevented by the profiling of bulk unsorted PBMCs.

The library was obtained by 5' RACE. Sequencing was carried out with an Illumina HiSeq 2500. A second PCR of about 6 to 12 cycles was run with a J-beta primer mix and a sample-barcoded 5' primer. Each TCR beta cDNA molecule received a unique molecular identifier from a template-switch 5' adaptor carrying 12 random nucleotides. Each sample yielded at least 3 million CDR3-containing paired-end reads. All of the RNA was converted into first-strand cDNA using the Mint cDNA synthesis kit, with a TRBC-specific oligonucleotide serving as the primer. Following uracil-DNA glycosylase treatment, all cDNA underwent a first 18-cycle PCR with the universal primers M1SS and BC2_uni_R. The authors processed their data as follows. For normalization, 1 million high-quality reads were randomly selected from each sample, with every read carrying a distinct molecular identifier. Reads with shared molecular identifiers were discarded instead of being binned into consensus sequences. MiTCR, with a Q25 quality threshold and the strictest error-elimination algorithm, was used for CDR3 identification, clonotype clustering and error correction. A nonparametric unseen species model with Euler transformation was used to estimate lower-bound total TCR beta diversity. TCRdb redid the processing of the public reads, applying fastp at Q25 and MiXCR, and retained in-frame beta chains. Every CDR3 protein is listed once, alongside the most common genes and DNA of its rows. The V and J calls and clone size come from TCRdb's table, not from the authors' own analysis. Here the sample has about 290,000 distinct CDR3 sequences; 27% occur a single time. In total, the top ten clones hold 29% of the sample.

The sample taken for sequencing was blood. Recombination connected TRBV20-1 to TRBJ1-2, and the D gene may be TRBD1, 5 bases matching. This TCR was sampled from a woman aged 70-85 years in good health. The CDR3 reads as follows: CSASEGNYGYTF. The bases are TGCAGTGCTAGCGAGGGGAACTATGGCTACACCTTC.